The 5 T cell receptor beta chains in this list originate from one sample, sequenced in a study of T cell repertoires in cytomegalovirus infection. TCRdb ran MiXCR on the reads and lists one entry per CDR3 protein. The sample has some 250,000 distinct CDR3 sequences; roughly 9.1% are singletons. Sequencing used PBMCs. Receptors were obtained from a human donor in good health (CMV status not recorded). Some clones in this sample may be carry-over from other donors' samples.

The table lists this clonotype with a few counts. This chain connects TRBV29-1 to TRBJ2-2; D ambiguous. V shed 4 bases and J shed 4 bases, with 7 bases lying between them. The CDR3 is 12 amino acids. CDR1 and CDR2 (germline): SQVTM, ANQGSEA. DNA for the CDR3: TGCAGCGTTGGCCGAGGCACCGGGGAGCTGTTTTTT. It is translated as CSVGRGTGELFF.

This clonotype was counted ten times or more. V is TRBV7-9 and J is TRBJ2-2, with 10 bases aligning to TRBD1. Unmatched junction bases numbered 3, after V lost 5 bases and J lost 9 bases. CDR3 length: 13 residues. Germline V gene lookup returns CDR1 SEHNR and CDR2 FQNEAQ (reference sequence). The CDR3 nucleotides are TGTGCCAGCAGCGGGACAGGGGAACGGGAGCTGTTTTTT. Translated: CASSGTGERELFF.

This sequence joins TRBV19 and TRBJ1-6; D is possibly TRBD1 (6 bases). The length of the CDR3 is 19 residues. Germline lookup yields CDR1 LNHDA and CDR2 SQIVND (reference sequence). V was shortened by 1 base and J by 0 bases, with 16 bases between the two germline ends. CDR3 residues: CASSIAGGAGFSYNSPLHF. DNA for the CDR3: TGTGCCAGTAGTATAGCGGGGGGCGCAGGATTCTCCTATAATTCACCCCTCCACTTT.

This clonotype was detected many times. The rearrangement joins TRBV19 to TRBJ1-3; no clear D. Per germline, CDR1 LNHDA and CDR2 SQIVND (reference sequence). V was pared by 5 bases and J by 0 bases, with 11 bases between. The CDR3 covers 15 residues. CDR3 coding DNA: TGTGCCAGTAGTCAGGACCGTTACTCTGGAAACACCATATATTTT. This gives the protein CASSQDRYSGNTIYF. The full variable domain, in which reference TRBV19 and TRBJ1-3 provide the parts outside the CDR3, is DGGITQSPKYLFRKEGQNVTLSCEQNLNHDAMYWYRQDPGQGLRLIYYSQIVNDFQKGDIAEGYSVSREKKESFPLTVTSAQKNPTAFYLCASSQDRYSGNTIYFGEGSWLTVV.

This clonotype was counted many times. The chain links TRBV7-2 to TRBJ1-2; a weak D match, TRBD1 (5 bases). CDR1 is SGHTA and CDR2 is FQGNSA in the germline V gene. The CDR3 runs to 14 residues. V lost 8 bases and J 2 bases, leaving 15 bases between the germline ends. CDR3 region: CASSLSRDNYGYTF. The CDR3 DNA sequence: TGTGCCAGCTCTTTGTCCCGGGACAACTATGGCTACACCTTC.